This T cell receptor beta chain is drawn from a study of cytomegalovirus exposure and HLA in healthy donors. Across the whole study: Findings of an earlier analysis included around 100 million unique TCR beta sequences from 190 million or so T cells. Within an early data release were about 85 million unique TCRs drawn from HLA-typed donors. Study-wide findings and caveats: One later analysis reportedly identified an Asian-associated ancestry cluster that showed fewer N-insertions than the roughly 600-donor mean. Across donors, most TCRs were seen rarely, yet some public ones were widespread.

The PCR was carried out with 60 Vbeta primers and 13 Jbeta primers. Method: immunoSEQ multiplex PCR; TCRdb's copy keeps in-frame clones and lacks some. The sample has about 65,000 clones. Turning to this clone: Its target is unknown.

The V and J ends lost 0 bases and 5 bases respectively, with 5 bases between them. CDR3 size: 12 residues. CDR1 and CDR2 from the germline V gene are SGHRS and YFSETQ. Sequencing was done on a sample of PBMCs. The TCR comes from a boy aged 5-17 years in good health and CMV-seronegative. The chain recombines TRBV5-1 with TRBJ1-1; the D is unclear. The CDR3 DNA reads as TGCGCCAGCAGCTTGGTCGGTACTGAAGCTTTCTTT. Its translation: CASSLVGTEAFF.